The 8 T cell receptor beta chains below were found in one sample sequenced in a study of control samples from healthy donors and cancer patients. The data were produced by immunoSEQ multiplex PCR, yet TCRdb's version contains in-frame clones alone and is incomplete. The sample lists 100,000 to 150,000 clones, 80% to 95% seen once, with approximately 2.7% in the top ten. Sequenced material: blood. These TCRs come from a man aged 18 to 30 in good health.

In DNA form, the CDR3 reads TGTGCCTGGAGCCCGGGACTAGCGGGCCGCTACGAGCAGTACTTC. This sequence encodes CAWSPGLAGRYEQYF. The J gene is TRBJ2-7, the V gene TRBV30, with 12 bases identical to TRBD2. The CDR3 covers 15 residues. Trimming at V came to 3 bases and at J to 3 bases, leaving 6 bases not matched to a gene. Germline V CDR1 and CDR2: GTSNPN, SVGIG (reference sequence).

This clone showed up just once. The rearrangement links TRBV21-1 to TRBJ1-2. TRBV21-1 is a pseudogene. CDR3 size: 21 residues. The CDR3 region has the DNA TGTGCCAGCAGCAAAATTCGACCGGGTGGGGTTTCACAAAGGACTGTCTATGGCTACACCTTC. It specifies CASSKIRPGGVSQRTVYGYTF.

The chain recombines TRBV5-4 with TRBJ2-2, with 10 bases that match TRBD1. Germline V CDR1 and CDR2: SGHNT, YYREEE (reference sequence). The CDR3 is 16 amino acids. J gave up 5 bases and V 3 bases, and 7 bases lay outside the gene matches. The DNA for the CDR3 is TGTGCCAGCAGCTCCCCGGGACAGGGGAGGACCGGGGAGCTGTTTTTT. Its translation is CASSSPGQGRTGELFF.

This chain joins TRBV14 and TRBJ1-5, with D uncertain. The V end lost 1 base, the J end lost 6 bases, and 7 bases lay between the germline ends. Germline lookup yields CDR1 SGHDN and CDR2 FVKESK. The CDR3 spans 13 residues. The CDR3 loop is CASSQGVGQPQHF. CDR3 DNA: TGTGCCAGCAGCCAAGGGGTGGGTCAGCCCCAGCATTTT. The full variable domain, rest sourced from reference TRBV14 and TRBJ1-5, is EAGVTQFPSHSVIEKGQTVTLRCDPISGHDNLYWYRRVMGKEIKFLLHFVKESKQDESGMPNNRFLAERTGGTYSTLKVQPAELEDSGVYFCASSQGVGQPQHFGDGTRLSIL.

The chain links TRBV27 to TRBJ2-5; D is ambiguous. Germline V gene data show CDR1 as MNHEY and CDR2 as SMNVEV (reference sequence). The V gene lost 5 bases and the J gene lost 0 bases, with 7 bases spanning the gap. The CDR3 totals 13 residues. The DNA of the CDR3 is TGTGCCAGCAGTAACCTATACCAAGAGACCCAGTACTTC. It yields the protein CASSNLYQETQYF.

J is TRBJ2-7 and V is TRBV18; the D gene is possibly TRBD1 (5 bases). Per germline, CDR1 KGHSH and CDR2 LQKENI. This CDR3 has 15 amino acids. Deletions cut 0 bases from V and 6 bases from J, with 15 bases between. This chain's CDR3 is CASSPPGREGTEQYF. In DNA form, the CDR3 reads TGTGCCAGCTCACCACCCGGCAGGGAAGGAACCGAGCAGTACTTC.

The V and J genes are TRBV10-3 and TRBJ1-5; 9 nucleotides line up with TRBD1. Trimming took 11 bases from V and 6 from J; bases not matched to a gene: 14. CDR1 is ENHRY and CDR2 is SYGVKD in the germline V gene. This CDR3 has 15 amino acids. CDR3 residues: CASRGQGFLPQPQHF. DNA for the CDR3: TGTGCCTCCCGGGGACAGGGTTTTTTGCCTCAGCCCCAGCATTTT.

The CDR3 spells CASSLVAGGTDTQYF. The CDR3 region has the DNA TGTGCCAGCAGCCTAGTAGCGGGGGGAACAGATACGCAGTATTTT. The chain joins TRBV11-2 to TRBJ2-3; 10 bases match TRBD2. The length of the CDR3 is 15 residues. Per the germline V gene, CDR1 is SGHAT and CDR2 is FQNNGV. Trimming cost V 5 bases and J 3 bases; bases outside gene matches: 5. Looking up the rest from reference TRBV11-2 and TRBJ2-3 gives the full variable domain: EAGVAQSPRYKIIEKRQSVAFWCNPISGHATLYWYQQILGQGPKLLIQFQNNGVVDDSQLPKDRFSAERLKGVDSTLKIQPAKLEDSAVYLCASSLVAGGTDTQYFGPGTRLTVL.